This is a list of T cell receptor beta chains from one sample in a study of T-cell memory formation after mild COVID-19. TCRdb itself ran the 5' RACE reads through MiXCR, one entry per CDR3 protein. The sample holds under 300,000 distinct CDR3 sequences, 8% to 10% seen once. The sequencing sample was made of PBMCs or a T cell subset sorted from them (not recorded which). Source of these receptors: a man aged 18 to 35 who had mild COVID-19 (a few samples of this study predate the infection). Cell type and time point are not known. CDR3s include the opening cysteine and the closing phenylalanine or tryptophan. D genes are given only for firm matches. Some rows mark clone size as missing; the rest say once, few, many or name a class of expanded clone.

j_call d_call clone_size v_call cdr3_nt cdr3_aa
TRBJ2-5 TRBD2 - TRBV2 TGTGCCAGCAGTGAAGGATGGAGTATGTCGGGGGGGTGGGAGACCCAGTACTTC CASSEGWSMSGGWETQYF
TRBJ2-1 - few TRBV24-1 TGTGCCACCAGTGATTCCGGGAGAGGCTACAATGAGCAGTTCTTC CATSDSGRGYNEQFF
TRBJ2-1 TRBD2 few TRBV20-1 TGCAGTGTTTCTGAACCCGGGACTAGGGTCCTCTTC CSVSEPGTRVLF
TRBJ2-1 - - TRBV6-2/TRBV6-3 TGTGCCAGCAGTCGGAAGGGGAATGAGCAGTTCTTC CASSRKGNEQFF
TRBJ1-6 - - TRBV6-6 TGTGCCAGCAGCCCCCAGGTGGCCCTCCACTTT CASSPQVALHF
TRBJ2-3 - few TRBV7-3 TGTGCCAGCAGCTTATTCTCCCCCGGAGATACGCAGTATTTT CASSLFSPGDTQYF
TRBJ1-1 - - TRBV5-1 TGCGCCAGCAGCTCGAGGGACCTGGGAGGTACTGAAGCTTTCTTT CASSSRDLGGTEAFF
TRBJ1-1 - - TRBV21-1 TGTGCCACCAACTCGGGTGGGCAGCCTTACGGGGGGTACACTGAAGCTTTCTTT CATNSGGQPYGGYTEAFF
TRBJ2-1 - - TRBV7-9 TGTGCCAGCAGCTTACGGGGGCAGGGCAATGAGCAGTTCTTC CASSLRGQGNEQFF
TRBJ2-5 TRBD2 few TRBV7-2 TGTGCCAGCAGCTTAAGGCGGGGGGCCGCGGCTCGCGAGACCCAGTACTTC CASSLRRGAAARETQYF
TRBJ2-5 - - TRBV20-1 TGCAGTGCTAGATCCTCTACCAGGGATCCGGGGGAGACCCAGTACTTC CSARSSTRDPGETQYF
TRBJ1-4 - - TRBV6-5 TGTGCCAGCAGTTACGCCCCCCAAAATGAAAAACTGTTTTTT CASSYAPQNEKLFF
TRBJ2-5 - many TRBV27 TGTGCCAGCAGGGGCCTCTTGGAGACCCAGTACTTC CASRGLLETQYF
TRBJ2-7 TRBD2 few TRBV4-3 TGCGCCAGCAGCCCGAATCCGGGACTAGCGGTAGGCGAGCAGTACTTC CASSPNPGLAVGEQYF
TRBJ2-5 - few TRBV5-1 TGCGCCAGCAGCTTCCATCAGGCTACCCAAGAGACCCAGTACTTC CASSFHQATQETQYF
TRBJ2-1 - few TRBV4-1 TGCGCCAGCAGCCAAGATCGACAGCTTTACAATGAGCAGTTCTTC CASSQDRQLYNEQFF
TRBJ2-5 TRBD1 - TRBV7-9 TGTGCCAGCAGCACAAGGGACAGGCCTAGGGAGACCCAGTACTTC CASSTRDRPRETQYF
TRBJ1-1 TRBD1 - TRBV10-3 TGTGCCATCAGGGGACAGGTAAACACTGAAGCTTTCTTT CAIRGQVNTEAFF
TRBJ2-2 - - TRBV29-1 TGCAGCGTTGGTTTAGGGGATACGAACACCGGGGAGCTGTTTTTT CSVGLGDTNTGELFF
TRBJ1-6 - few TRBV4-2 TGTGCCAGCAGCCAAGTGGTTTTTGCGGCTCCGGGGTCACCCCTCCACTTT CASSQVVFAAPGSPLHF
TRBJ2-7 TRBD2 few TRBV10-3 TGTGCCATCAGTGAGAGGGTTTTAGCGGGGCTCTCCTACGAGCAGTACTTC CAISERVLAGLSYEQYF
TRBJ2-2 TRBD1 many TRBV7-9 TGTGCCAGCAGCTCACCGGGACAGAGAACGGGGGAGCTGTTTTTT CASSSPGQRTGELFF
TRBJ2-1 - many TRBV10-3 TGTGCCATCAGTGAGTCTGTGAGTGAGCAGTTCTTC CAISESVSEQFF
TRBJ1-1 - - TRBV3-1 TGTGCCAGCAGCCAGGGCCGATACACTGAAGCTTTCTTT CASSQGRYTEAFF
TRBJ1-2 - - TRBV12-3/TRBV12-4 TGTGCCAGCAGGCTCGACAGAAACTATGGCTACACCTTC CASRLDRNYGYTF
TRBJ1-5 - - TRBV18 TGTGCCAGCTCACCAGAAGGGATTTTGGGTCAGCCCCAGCATTTT CASSPEGILGQPQHF
TRBJ2-4 TRBD2 - TRBV7-9 TGTGCCAGCAGCTCGATGAGATCTGCGGGGGAGAAAAACATTCAGTACTTC CASSSMRSAGEKNIQYF
TRBJ2-7 - - TRBV18 TGTGCCAGCTCAAAGGATGGAGTCCTATCCTACGAGCAGTACTTC CASSKDGVLSYEQYF
TRBJ1-6 TRBD1 - TRBV5-6 TGTGCCAGCAGCCCCTTGATCAGGGGGGAATCACCCCTCCACTTT CASSPLIRGESPLHF
TRBJ2-3 - few TRBV7-9 TGTGCCAGCAGCTTAGTAAAGGAGCCCACAGATACGCAGTATTTT CASSLVKEPTDTQYF
TRBJ2-2 - - TRBV3-1 TGTGCCAGCAGCCCGGAGGACTGGGTGGGGGAGCTGTTTTTT CASSPEDWVGELFF